Following are 30 T cell receptor beta chains from one sample sequenced in a study of blood T cell repertoires in COVID-19. Libraries were prepared by immunoSEQ multiplex PCR; TCRdb keeps only in-frame clonotypes and omits some of them. The sample yields approximately 470,000 clones, about nine tenths seen once. Sequencing was done on a sample of PBMCs or T cells enriched from blood (not recorded which). The receptors derive from a woman between 18 and 29 years old who had recovered from COVID-19.

This chain connects TRBV7-9 to TRBJ1-1; 7 bases are shared with TRBD1. The trim removed 4 bases at V and 3 bases at J, leaving 5 bases unmatched. This CDR3 is 14 amino acids long. In germline, CDR1 is SEHNR, CDR2 FQNEAQ (reference sequence). The CDR3 region has the DNA TGTGCCAGCAGCTCATACAGGGGAGACACTGAAGCTTTCTTT. Protein: CASSSYRGDTEAFF.

This clone was observed once. The sample contains more than one DNA sequence encoding this CDR3. The chain joins TRBV30 to TRBJ1-6, with D possibly matching TRBD1 (6 bases). CDR1 and CDR2 (germline): GTSNPN, SVGIG (reference sequence). This CDR3 has 14 amino acids. Trimming removed 0 bases at V and 8 bases at J, with 11 bases between. The CDR3 bases are TGTGCCTGGAGTGTACGGGGGGCGGATTCACCCCTCCACTTT. It specifies CAWSVRGADSPLHF.

This rearrangement joins TRBV5-1 to TRBJ1-1; no definite D call. CDR1 is SGHRS and CDR2 is YFSETQ in the germline V gene. The CDR3 has 14 residues. V was shortened by 1 base and J by 1 base, with 8 bases between the two germline ends. The CDR3 loop reads CASSLRERNTEAFF. As DNA, the CDR3 is TGCGCCAGCAGCTTGAGGGAGAGGAACACTGAAGCTTTCTTT. Looking up the rest from reference TRBV5-1 and TRBJ1-1 gives the full variable domain: KAGVTQTPRYLIKTRGQQVTLSCSPISGHRSVSWYQQTPGQGLQFLFEYFSETQRNKGNFPGRFSGRQFSNSRSEMNVSTLELGDSALYLCASSLRERNTEAFFGQGTRLTVV.

This clone was found once. This chain uses TRBV7-8 with TRBJ2-3; TRBD2 matches 11 bases. Trimming took 2 bases from V and 5 from J; bases not matched to a gene: 9. Germline loops: CDR1 SGHVS, CDR2 FQNEAQ. The length of the CDR3 is 17 residues. The CDR3 nucleotides are TGTGCCAGCAGCTTACCCCGGGTAGCGGGGGGGCGAGATACGCAGTATTTT. Encoded protein: CASSLPRVAGGRDTQYF.

This sequence joins TRBV10-3 and TRBJ1-1, with TRBD1 identical over 8 bases. J gave up 5 bases and V 5 bases, and 7 bases lay outside the gene matches. Germline V gives CDR1 ENHRY, CDR2 SYGVKD. This CDR3 is built from 14 residues. DNA for the CDR3: TGTGCCATCAGTTCCCGGACAGGGAGAACTGAAGCTTTCTTT. This sequence encodes CAISSRTGRTEAFF.

This clone was seen more than once but under ten times. The rearrangement links TRBV7-2 to TRBJ2-7, with a possible D match to TRBD1 (5 bases). The CDR3 is made up of 16 amino acids. Looked up from germline, CDR1 is SGHTA and CDR2 is FQGNSA. Between the trimmed V and J ends, which lost 0 bases and 0 bases, there was a span of 12 bases. The CDR3 spells CASSLAADMSSYEQYF. CDR3 nucleotides: TGTGCCAGCAGCTTAGCGGCGGACATGAGCTCCTACGAGCAGTACTTC. The variable domain in full, completed from reference TRBV7-2 and TRBJ2-7, reads GAGVSQSPSNKVTEKGKDVELRCDPISGHTALYWYRQSLGQGLEFLIYFQGNSAPDKSGLPSDRFSAERTGGSVSTLTIQRTQQEDSAVYLCASSLAADMSSYEQYFGPGTRLTVT.

The V and J genes are TRBV15 and TRBJ2-3; weak D call: TRBD2 (6 bases). The CDR3 spans 14 residues. Trimming pared 1 base from V and 6 bases from J, leaving 11 bases between. Germline-derived CDR1 and CDR2 are LNHNV and YYDKDF (reference sequence). CDR3 in amino acids: CATSRGGVGDTQYF. The CDR3 DNA follows: TGTGCCACCAGCAGAGGCGGGGTGGGGGATACGCAGTATTTT.

The rearrangement links TRBV5-6 to TRBJ2-3, with 8 bases aligning to TRBD1. The J segment lost 3 bases and the V segment lost 3 bases, leaving 6 bases of the junction unmatched. CDR1 SGHDT and CDR2 YYEEEE come from the germline V gene. The CDR3 covers 15 residues. The CDR3, as DNA: TGTGCCAGCAGCTCGACAGGGGTGTCAACAGATACGCAGTATTTT. This translates into CASSSTGVSTDTQYF.

This chain uses TRBV6-5 with TRBJ2-2, with TRBD1 as a possible D gene (6 bases). Trimming cost V 8 bases and J 5 bases, with 12 bases left between them. Germline V gene lookup returns CDR1 MNHEY and CDR2 SVGAGI. The length of the CDR3 is 13 residues. The CDR3 reads CASHRDGTGELFF. In nucleotides, the CDR3 is TGTGCCAGCCACAGGGACGGGACCGGGGAGCTGTTTTTT.

This clone appeared once. This chain links TRBV27 with TRBJ2-5, with D perhaps matching TRBD2 (6 bases). The CDR3 contains 14 residues. Per the germline V gene, CDR1 is MNHEY and CDR2 is SMNVEV (reference sequence). Trimming took 7 bases from V and 3 from J, leaving 15 bases between them. Here the CDR3 reads CASKVGRGEETQYF. Here the CDR3 DNA reads TGTGCCAGCAAAGTGGGGCGGGGAGAAGAGACCCAGTACTTC.

The chain links TRBV13 to TRBJ1-4; the match to TRBD1 covers 7 bases. V dropped 0 bases and J dropped 5; count of bases not matched to a gene: 0. Germline-derived CDR1 and CDR2 are PRHDT and FYEKMQ (reference sequence). The CDR3 has 14 amino acids. CDR3 region: CASSLGTGNEKLFF. CDR3 DNA sequence: TGTGCCAGCAGCTTAGGGACAGGGAATGAAAAACTGTTTTTT.

The chain links TRBV29-1 to TRBJ2-7, with 9 bases identical to TRBD2. Trimming took 5 bases from V and 2 from J; bases not matched to a gene: 7. CDR3 length: 14 amino acids. CDR1 and CDR2 (germline): SQVTM, ANQGSEA. The CDR3 DNA reads TGCAGCGTTCCGAGGGCTAGCGGGGCCTACGAGCAGTACTTC. This gives the protein CSVPRASGAYEQYF.

This clone was observed a handful of times. The chain combines TRBV7-2 with TRBJ1-2; D might be TRBD1 (6 bases). Germline assignment: CDR1 SGHTA and CDR2 FQGNSA. The CDR3 is 14 residues long. V was pared by 5 bases and J by 5 bases, with 15 bases between. The chain's CDR3 is CASSPTGRGYGYTF. CDR3 nucleotide sequence: TGTGCCAGCAGCCCTACGGGCAGGGGATATGGCTACACCTTC.

This clone was seen once. The chain has TRBV2 and TRBJ1-4; D may be TRBD1 (5 bases). CDR1 is SNHLY and CDR2 is FYNNEI in the germline V gene. The CDR3 consists of 14 residues. Trimming stripped 7 bases from V and 5 bases from J, with 14 bases between. CDR3 region: CASTYWQGNEKLFF. For the CDR3, the DNA is TGTGCCAGCACCTACTGGCAGGGAAATGAAAAACTGTTTTTT.

The chain links TRBV19 to TRBJ2-3; TRBD2 matches at 11 bases. With 6 bases clipped from V and 0 bases from J, the junction kept 8 bases outside the gene matches. The CDR3 has 17 residues. Germline values: CDR1 LNHDA, CDR2 SQIVND (reference sequence). As DNA, the CDR3 is TGTGCCAGTAGACGCACTAGCGGGGGACCTAGCACAGATACGCAGTATTTT. Translated, it gives CASRRTSGGPSTDTQYF. Complete variable domain (other parts from reference TRBV19 and TRBJ2-3): DGGITQSPKYLFRKEGQNVTLSCEQNLNHDAMYWYRQDPGQGLRLIYYSQIVNDFQKGDIAEGYSVSREKKESFPLTVTSAQKNPTAFYLCASRRTSGGPSTDTQYFGPGTRLTVL.

This chain connects TRBV6-2 or TRBV6-3 to TRBJ2-7, with TRBD1 as a possible D gene (6 bases). The germline V gene encodes CDR1 MNHEY and CDR2 SVGEGT. This CDR3 has 13 residues. The V gene lost 5 bases and the J gene lost 0 bases, with 8 bases spanning the gap. This chain's CDR3 is CASSGQISYEQYF. The CDR3 nucleotides read TGTGCCAGCAGTGGACAGATCTCCTACGAGCAGTACTTC.

The chain uses TRBV2 and TRBJ2-3, with D possibly matching TRBD2 (6 bases). The ends were cut back, 4 bases at V and 5 bases at J, with 19 bases in the middle. The CDR3 sequence is 16 residues long. In germline, CDR1 is SNHLY, CDR2 FYNNEI. In DNA, the CDR3 is TGTGCCAGCAGTGGGGGAGGAGCGGGCCTCGGAGATACGCAGTATTTT. Translation: CASSGGGAGLGDTQYF.

V and J are TRBV5-1 and TRBJ2-7, with D maybe TRBD1 (5 bases). V was trimmed by 2 bases and J by 3 bases, leaving 12 bases between them. The CDR3 spans 14 residues. Germline CDR1 and CDR2: SGHRS and YFSETQ. CDR3 sequence reads: CASSLDSVIYEQYF. The CDR3 nucleotides read TGCGCCAGCAGCTTAGACAGTGTAATCTACGAGCAGTACTTC.

A remark on this clone: Other DNA sequences in the same sample also yield this CDR3. The chain links TRBV12-3 or TRBV12-4 to TRBJ1-1; D remains ambiguous. The CDR3 length is 13 residues. Trimming stripped 7 bases from V and 4 bases from J, with 13 bases between. The CDR3 DNA is TGTGCCAGCACTCGAGGCCGGGGCACTGAAGCTTTCTTT. It is translated as CASTRGRGTEAFF.

The chain is built from TRBV10-3 and TRBJ1-1; no reliable D call. V gave up 0 bases and J gave up 3 bases, with 11 bases separating them. The CDR3 runs 15 residues. CDR1 ENHRY and CDR2 SYGVKD come from the germline V gene. The CDR3 loop reads CAISESLVRDTEAFF. The CDR3 DNA follows: TGTGCCATCAGTGAGTCACTGGTCCGGGACACTGAAGCTTTCTTT.

J is TRBJ2-7 and V is TRBV11-2; a possible D gene is TRBD2 (5 bases). Trimming removed 6 bases from V and 5 bases from J, with 11 bases in between. CDR3 length: 12 amino acids. The germline V gene encodes CDR1 SGHAT and CDR2 FQNNGV. DNA for the CDR3: TGTGCCAGCAGGGCGGCGGGCGACGAGCAGTACTTC. Protein: CASRAAGDEQYF.

The chain is built from TRBV30 and TRBJ2-2; possibly TRBD2 for D (5 bases). The CDR3 length is 14 residues. With 7 bases removed from V and 0 bases from J, the gap between germline ends came to 12 bases. The germline V gene has CDR1 GTSNPN and CDR2 SVGIG (reference sequence). The CDR3 spells CASPGSTNTGELFF. CDR3 bases: TGTGCCTCGCCGGGGTCTACGAACACCGGGGAGCTGTTTTTT. The complete variable domain, with remaining parts taken from reference TRBV30 and TRBJ2-2, reads SQTIHQWPATLVQPVGSPLSLECTVEGTSNPNLYWYRQAAGRGLQLLFYSVGIGQISSEVPQNLSASRPQDRQFILSSKKLLLSDSGFYLCASPGSTNTGELFFGEGSRLTVL.

The sample holds a few counts of this clone. The chain couples TRBV6-5 to TRBJ2-2; maybe TRBD2 (5 bases). Germline lookup yields CDR1 MNHEY and CDR2 SVGAGI. The V end lost 0 bases, the J end lost 6 bases, and 11 bases lay between the germline ends. The CDR3 sequence is 15 residues long. This chain's CDR3 is CASSYSWELAGELFF. CDR3 nucleotides: TGTGCCAGCAGTTACTCCTGGGAGTTGGCCGGGGAGCTGTTTTTT.

This clone was seen a single time. The rearrangement uses TRBV14 and TRBJ1-2, with TRBD1 matching 7 bases. Germline V gene data show CDR1 as SGHDN and CDR2 as FVKESK. With V trimmed by 3 bases and J by 10 bases, 14 bases remained unmatched. The CDR3 is 15 amino acids. Written as DNA, the CDR3 is TGTGCCAGCAGCCACGACAGGGAAGTCTTTAAAAACTACACCTTC. Protein product: CASSHDREVFKNYTF.

The chain combines TRBV28 with TRBJ2-7, with 7 bases aligning to TRBD1. The CDR3 has 14 residues. V shed 5 bases, J shed 3 bases, and the junction held 7 bases outside the gene matches. Germline V CDR1 and CDR2: MDHEN, SYDVKM. Here the CDR3 reads CASSRPGGVYEQYF. CDR3 nucleotides: TGTGCCAGCAGTCGTCCAGGGGGTGTCTACGAGCAGTACTTC.

V usage is TRBV18 and J usage is TRBJ1-4; TRBD1 matches 9 bases. The V gene end was trimmed by 6 bases and the J gene end by 8 bases; junction bases not matched to a gene: 10. The CDR3 is 15 amino acids. The germline V gene has CDR1 KGHSH and CDR2 LQKENI. The CDR3 nucleotides are TGTGCCAGCTCGTCCACAGGGGGCGGAAGGGAAAAACTGTTTTTT. Its protein product is CASSSTGGGREKLFF.

J is TRBJ1-4 and V is TRBV2, with D maybe TRBD1 (6 bases). V was shortened by 6 bases and J by 6 bases, with 14 bases between the two germline ends. CDR1 SNHLY and CDR2 FYNNEI come from the germline V gene. This CDR3 has 14 residues. CDR3 DNA: TGTGCCAGCAGCTCGCAGGGGATACATGAAAAACTGTTTTTT. The encoded protein is CASSSQGIHEKLFF.

The CDR3 DNA reads TGTGCCAGCAGCGTAGCGGCGGGGGAGACCCAGTACTTC. This encodes CASSVAAGETQYF. The chain joins TRBV9 to TRBJ2-5, with TRBD2 as a possible D gene (6 bases). The CDR3 covers 13 residues. Germline V gene lookup returns CDR1 SGDLS and CDR2 YYNGEE. V was cut by 0 bases and J by 5 bases, with 8 bases left in between. The variable domain in full, with the rest retrieved from reference TRBV9 and TRBJ2-5, is DSGVTQTPKHLITATGQRVTLRCSPRSGDLSVYWYQQSLDQGLQFLIQYYNGEERAKGNILERFSAQQFPDLHSELNLSSLELGDSALYFCASSVAAGETQYFGPGTRLLVL.

The chain recombines TRBV30 with TRBJ2-3, with 8 bases aligning to TRBD2. V lost 8 bases, J lost 2 bases, and 9 bases stayed unmatched. This CDR3 contains 14 residues. CDR1 is GTSNPN, CDR2 SVGIG, per germline (reference sequence). CDR3 amino acids: CAGGRGGITDTQYF. CDR3 nucleotide sequence: TGTGCCGGGGGTCGGGGGGGGATCACAGATACGCAGTATTTT.

The chain uses TRBV28 and TRBJ1-5; TRBD1 might be the D (6 bases). The CDR3 extends over 15 amino acids. Germline V gene lookup returns CDR1 MDHEN and CDR2 SYDVKM. V gave up 6 bases and J gave up 0 bases, with 12 bases separating them. The CDR3 nucleotides are TGTGCCAGCAGCATACAGGGAGATAGCAATCAGCCCCAGCATTTT. It translates to CASSIQGDSNQPQHF.